This T cell receptor beta chain was recovered during a study of T cell changes during pregnancy in multiple sclerosis. CDR3 size: 14 residues. Looked up from germline, CDR1 is LNHDA and CDR2 is SQIVND (reference sequence). V dropped 1 base and J dropped 3 bases, with 10 bases sitting between them. Repertoires were generated with immunoSEQ multiplex PCR, while TCRdb's copy carries only in-frame clones and drops some. The table lists about 59,000 clones, roughly 95% of them singletons, with roughly 0.35% in the top ten. The material sequenced was CD4+ T cells from peripheral blood mononuclear cells, taken before pregnancy. The sequence came from a female donor with multiple sclerosis, enrolled in a pregnancy study. J is TRBJ2-7 and V is TRBV19; no clear D gene. In DNA form, the CDR3 reads TGTGCCAGTAGTATAGGTACTACGGGCTACGAGCAGTACTTC. This codes for CASSIGTTGYEQYF.